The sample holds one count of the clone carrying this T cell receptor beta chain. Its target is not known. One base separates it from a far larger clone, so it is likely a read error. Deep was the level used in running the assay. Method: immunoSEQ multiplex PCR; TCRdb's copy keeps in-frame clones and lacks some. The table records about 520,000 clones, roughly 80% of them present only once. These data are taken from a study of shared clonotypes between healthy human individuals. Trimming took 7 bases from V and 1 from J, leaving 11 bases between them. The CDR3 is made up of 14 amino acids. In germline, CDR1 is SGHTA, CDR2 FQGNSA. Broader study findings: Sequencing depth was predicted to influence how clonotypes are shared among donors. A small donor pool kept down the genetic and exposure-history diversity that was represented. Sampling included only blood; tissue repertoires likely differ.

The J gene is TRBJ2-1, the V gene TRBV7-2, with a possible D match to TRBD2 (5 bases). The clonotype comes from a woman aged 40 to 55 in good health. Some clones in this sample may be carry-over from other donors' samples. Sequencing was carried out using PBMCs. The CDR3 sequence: CASITPGSYNEQFF. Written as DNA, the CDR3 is TGTGCCAGCATAACACCGGGGTCCTACAATGAGCAGTTCTTC. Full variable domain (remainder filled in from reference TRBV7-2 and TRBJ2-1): GAGVSQSPSNKVTEKGKDVELRCDPISGHTALYWYRQSLGQGLEFLIYFQGNSAPDKSGLPSDRFSAERTGGSVSTLTIQRTQQEDSAVYLCASITPGSYNEQFFGPGTRLTVL.